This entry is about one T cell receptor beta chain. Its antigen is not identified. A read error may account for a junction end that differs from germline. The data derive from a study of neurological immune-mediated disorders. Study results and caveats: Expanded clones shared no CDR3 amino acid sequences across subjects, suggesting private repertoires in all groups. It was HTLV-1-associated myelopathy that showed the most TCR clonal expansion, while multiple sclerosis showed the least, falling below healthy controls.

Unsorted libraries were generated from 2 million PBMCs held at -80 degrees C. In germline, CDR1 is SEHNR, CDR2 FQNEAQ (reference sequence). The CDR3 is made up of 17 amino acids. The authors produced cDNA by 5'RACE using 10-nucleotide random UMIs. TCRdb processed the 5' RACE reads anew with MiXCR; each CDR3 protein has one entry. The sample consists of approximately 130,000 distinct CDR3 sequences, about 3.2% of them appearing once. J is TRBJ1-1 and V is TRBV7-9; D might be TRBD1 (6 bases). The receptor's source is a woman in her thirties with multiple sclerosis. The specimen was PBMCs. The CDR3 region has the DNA TGTGCCAGTAGCTTAGTACCAGGGGCCCTACCGAACACTGAAGCTTTCTTT. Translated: CASSLVPGALPNTEAFF.